Each of the 24 T cell receptor beta chains below was sequenced from the same sample in a study of CD8 T cells in ankylosing spondylitis. General study findings and limits: Roughly eight highly homologous variants formed a TCR beta motif that appeared characteristic of ankylosing spondylitis blood.

TCRdb re-called the 5' RACE reads with MiXCR, one entry per CDR3 protein. The table has a few hundred thousand distinct CDR3 sequences, roughly 8% seen once. Their antigen targets remain unknown. Sequenced input: blood, either unsorted or a sorted T cell fraction (not recorded which). The receptors here all came from a male donor with ankylosing spondylitis.

This chain uses TRBV12-3 or TRBV12-4 with TRBJ1-5, with D perhaps TRBD1 (5 bases). V was clipped by 3 bases and J by 6 bases, with 9 bases between them. The CDR3 sequence is 13 residues long. The CDR3 is CASSLTEGQPQHF. The CDR3 DNA is TGTGCCAGCAGTTTGACAGAAGGTCAGCCCCAGCATTTT.

This chain joins TRBV11-3 and TRBJ2-5; the D is unclear. Germline loops: CDR1 SGHNT, CDR2 YENEEA. The CDR3 length is 15 residues. The V end was cut by 0 bases, the J end by 5 bases, with 13 bases between. CDR3 DNA sequence: TGTGCCAGCAGCTTAGACTCGGCCCTGGGGGAGACCCAGTACTTC. Translated: CASSLDSALGETQYF.

The chain has TRBV19 and TRBJ2-7; D may correspond to TRBD1 or TRBD2 (5 bases each). The CDR3 spans 12 residues. V was trimmed by 8 bases and J by 4 bases, leaving 12 bases between them. Germline V gives CDR1 LNHDA, CDR2 SQIVND (reference sequence). The CDR3 spells CASGGFGYEQYF. The CDR3 nucleotides read TGTGCCAGTGGGGGTTTTGGGTACGAGCAGTACTTC.

The chain combines TRBV11-2 with TRBJ2-3; the D gene is possibly TRBD2 (5 bases). Trimming removed 4 bases from V and 9 bases from J, with 14 bases in between. Germline V gene data show CDR1 as SGHAT and CDR2 as FQNNGV. The CDR3 runs to 13 residues. The CDR3 coding sequence is TGTGCCAGCAGCTCCGGGGTACTTGGCACGCAGTATTTT. It specifies CASSSGVLGTQYF.

This clonotype was recorded many times. The chain couples TRBV18 to TRBJ2-2; no clear D. The germline V gene has CDR1 KGHSH and CDR2 LQKENI. With 0 bases removed from V and 2 bases from J, the gap between germline ends came to 4 bases. This CDR3 has 14 residues. The CDR3 DNA is TGTGCCAGCTCACCACCGGGCAACACCGGGGAGCTGTTTTTT. This gives the protein CASSPPGNTGELFF.

This clonotype was observed many times. The chain joins TRBV12-3 or TRBV12-4 to TRBJ1-5; TRBD1 agrees at 7 bases. This CDR3 spans 14 amino acids. V lost 6 bases and J lost 3; bases outside the gene matches: 5. The CDR3 is CASSPGTVNQPQHF. The CDR3 DNA reads as TGTGCCAGCAGCCCCGGGACAGTCAATCAGCCCCAGCATTTT.

The chain joins TRBV12-3 or TRBV12-4 to TRBJ2-2; D might be TRBD2 (6 bases). The CDR3 consists of 15 residues. Between the trimmed V and J ends, which lost 6 bases and 6 bases, there was a span of 17 bases. CDR3 loop: CASSPRRGEPGELFF. The DNA of the CDR3 is TGTGCCAGCAGCCCGCGGCGCGGGGAGCCCGGGGAGCTGTTTTTT.

This sequence joins TRBV7-9 and TRBJ1-2; D perhaps matches TRBD1 (5 bases). The CDR3 length is 14 residues. The V gene's germline CDR1 is SEHNR and CDR2 FQNEAQ (reference sequence). Trimming removed 5 bases at V and 3 bases at J, with 13 bases between. The DNA of the CDR3 is TGTGCCAGCAGCCCGGGAGGGGATGACTATGGCTACACCTTC. This gives the protein CASSPGGDDYGYTF.

The CDR3 DNA reads TGTGCCAGCAGCGCCCTTGGTTCCGAGGAGGAAAAACTGTTTTTT. Residues: CASSALGSEEEKLFF. V usage is TRBV11-3 and J usage is TRBJ1-4, with D unresolved. This CDR3 is 15 amino acids long. CDR1 is SGHNT and CDR2 is YENEEA in the germline V gene. V was pared by 5 bases and J by 8 bases, with 18 bases between.

The genes are TRBV9 and TRBJ2-1; D remains ambiguous. V was shortened by 3 bases and J by 7 bases, with 8 bases between the two germline ends. Germline CDR1 and CDR2: SGDLS and YYNGEE. There are 12 residues in the CDR3. In DNA form, the CDR3 reads TGTGCCAGCAGCGGTACCACGAATGAGCAGTTCTTC. It translates to CASSGTTNEQFF. The entire variable domain, with the rest obtained from reference TRBV9 and TRBJ2-1, is as follows: DSGVTQTPKHLITATGQRVTLRCSPRSGDLSVYWYQQSLDQGLQFLIQYYNGEERAKGNILERFSAQQFPDLHSELNLSSLELGDSALYFCASSGTTNEQFFGPGTRLTVL.

This clonotype was detected many times. This sequence joins TRBV2 and TRBJ2-7; 11 nucleotides align to TRBD2. The CDR3 contains 16 residues. J gave up 4 bases and V 7 bases, and 12 bases lay outside the gene matches. Germline assignment: CDR1 SNHLY and CDR2 FYNNEI. The CDR3 DNA reads as TGTGCCAGCAAACCCCCAGAATCTAGCGGGAGGTACGAGCAGTACTTC. This codes for CASKPPESSGRYEQYF.

This clonotype appeared a few times. This chain joins TRBV28 and TRBJ1-2, with D unclear. The CDR3 runs to 13 residues. Trimming cost V 7 bases and J 2 bases, with 11 bases left between them. CDR1 and CDR2 (germline): MDHEN, SYDVKM. The CDR3 DNA follows: TGTGCCAGCAACGTACAGAGAAACTATGGCTACACCTTC. Its translation: CASNVQRNYGYTF.

This clonotype was picked up a small number of times. The rearrangement uses TRBV18 and TRBJ2-1; TRBD2 aligns across 16 bases. The CDR3 is 18 amino acids. Per germline, CDR1 KGHSH and CDR2 LQKENI. Unmatched junction bases numbered 4, after V lost 0 bases and J lost 5 bases. The CDR3 loop is CASSPPGTSGRADNEQFF. The CDR3 nucleotides read TGTGCCAGCTCACCACCGGGGACTAGCGGGAGGGCCGACAATGAGCAGTTCTTC.

The chain combines TRBV2 with TRBJ1-3; D remains ambiguous. This CDR3 spans 14 amino acids. The V gene's germline CDR1 is SNHLY and CDR2 FYNNEI. V was trimmed by 5 bases and J by 1 base, leaving 9 bases between them. CDR3 residues: CASSTAGSGNTIYF. The CDR3 region has the DNA TGTGCCAGCAGTACCGCGGGTTCTGGAAACACCATATATTTT.

This CDR3 is CASSPPGFSPLHF. CDR3 DNA: TGTGCCAGCAGCCCCCCGGGATTCTCACCCCTCCACTTT. This rearrangement joins TRBV7-9 to TRBJ1-6; D unclear. V was pared by 5 bases and J by 10 bases, with 12 bases between. Germline values: CDR1 SEHNR, CDR2 FQNEAQ (reference sequence). The CDR3 has 13 residues.

V and J are TRBV9 and TRBJ1-1; D not certain. CDR1 SGDLS and CDR2 YYNGEE come from the germline V gene. The CDR3 totals 17 residues. Trimming cost V 2 bases and J 10 bases, with 27 bases left between them. CDR3 region: CASSVESLGGGRIAAFF. The DNA of the CDR3 is TGTGCCAGCAGCGTTGAGTCCTTAGGAGGCGGTCGTATCGCAGCTTTCTTT.

This clonotype was counted between two and nine times. The CDR3 nucleotides are TGCAGCGTTGAAGATCTAAGGGGATATCAGCAGTTCTTC. This gives the protein CSVEDLRGYQQFF. The chain joins TRBV29-1 to TRBJ2-1, with a tentative D call TRBD1 (5 bases). The germline gives CDR1 SQVTM, CDR2 ANQGSEA. V was cut by 0 bases and J by 11 bases, with 14 bases left in between. The CDR3 consists of 13 residues.

This clonotype came up a few times. This chain links TRBV20-1 with TRBJ2-1; 14 positions match TRBD2. V was pared by 7 bases and J by 1 base, with 6 bases of the junction left unmatched. The CDR3 spans 16 residues. From germline, CDR1 is DFQATT and CDR2 SNEGSKA (reference sequence). CDR3 coding DNA: TGCAGTGTCCCGGGACTAGCGGGAGTATCCTACAATGAGCAGTTCTTC. This encodes CSVPGLAGVSYNEQFF.

This clonotype occurred many times. The CDR3 DNA sequence: TGTGCCAGCAGCTTAGCGGGGGGGCCCTACGAGCAGTACTTC. Its protein product is CASSLAGGPYEQYF. V usage is TRBV28 and J usage is TRBJ2-7; TRBD2 aligns across 11 bases. The CDR3 runs to 14 residues. Losses at the gene ends were 6 bases for V and 2 bases for J; bases not matched to a gene: 3. Germline lookup yields CDR1 MDHEN and CDR2 SYDVKM.

The rearrangement joins TRBV5-6 to TRBJ1-1; TRBD1 is a possible D gene (5 bases). This CDR3 contains 14 residues. In germline, CDR1 is SGHDT, CDR2 YYEEEE. Trimming pared 4 bases from V and 5 bases from J, leaving 15 bases between. In nucleotides, the CDR3 is TGTGCCAGCAGCCCCCGCCGGGGCGTAACTGAAGCTTTCTTT. This encodes CASSPRRGVTEAFF. The whole variable domain, remainder taken from reference TRBV5-6 and TRBJ1-1, is DAGVTQSPTHLIKTRGQQVTLRCSPKSGHDTVSWYQQALGQGPQFIFQYYEEEERQRGNFPDRFSGHQFPNYSSELNVNALLLGDSALYLCASSPRRGVTEAFFGQGTRLTVV.

This chain joins TRBV7-9 and TRBJ2-2, with D hard to call. Germline values: CDR1 SEHNR, CDR2 FQNEAQ (reference sequence). With 5 bases removed from V and 6 bases from J, the gap between germline ends came to 10 bases. The CDR3 totals 13 residues. CDR3: CASSAAGSGELFF. For the CDR3, the DNA is TGTGCCAGCAGCGCAGCCGGGTCCGGGGAGCTGTTTTTT.

The chain carries TRBV7-2 and TRBJ2-1; D may be TRBD1 or TRBD2 (5 bases each). Trimming stripped 1 base from V and 2 bases from J, with 12 bases between. Germline CDR1 and CDR2: SGHTA and FQGNSA. This CDR3 has 16 amino acids. The CDR3 region has the DNA TGTGCCAGCAGCTTAGGTGGGGGAGAGACCTACAATGAGCAGTTCTTC. Translation: CASSLGGGETYNEQFF.

This clonotype was seen more than once but under ten times. V is TRBV9 and J is TRBJ2-7; 10 bases are a match to TRBD2. This CDR3 comprises 16 residues. The V gene's germline CDR1 is SGDLS and CDR2 YYNGEE. V gave up 0 bases and J gave up 1 base; unmatched junction bases: 4. The CDR3 nucleotides read TGTGCCAGCAGCGTAGCTGCTAGCGGGAGTTCCTACGAGCAGTACTTC. This sequence encodes CASSVAASGSSYEQYF.

This clonotype was seen many times. This chain joins TRBV6-5 and TRBJ1-1, with 7 positions matching TRBD1. The CDR3 spans 15 residues. The ends lost 0 bases at V and 1 base at J; junction bases unmatched: 2. The germline V gene encodes CDR1 MNHEY and CDR2 SVGAGI. CDR3 sequence (DNA): TGTGCCAGCAGTTACTCCGGGACAGCGAACACTGAAGCTTTCTTT. This gives the protein CASSYSGTANTEAFF.